The 11 T cell receptor beta chains listed next were all sequenced from one sample in a study of human T cells and chemical hapten exposure. Time point: pre-sensitization, week 0. As for treatment: therapeutic diphenylcyclopropenone sensitization with weekly scalp DPC. TCRdb re-called the RACE reads through MiXCR, storing one row per CDR3 protein. The data contain approximately 320,000 distinct CDR3 sequences, approximately 5% of them singletons. The material sequenced was whole blood, taken in connection with sensitization to the hapten diphenylcyclopropenone (DPC). The origin of the receptors is a woman under 30 with alopecia areata. Some clones in this sample may be carry-over from other donors' samples.

The chain uses TRBV10-3 and TRBJ1-3; TRBD1 matches 7 bases. J gave up 0 bases and V 4 bases, and 9 bases lay outside the gene matches. Germline V CDR1 and CDR2: ENHRY, SYGVKD. The CDR3 is 17 amino acids. CDR3 sequence: CAISAPAGGPSGNTIYF. The CDR3 nucleotides read TGTGCCATCAGTGCCCCGGCAGGGGGTCCCTCTGGAAACACCATATATTTT.

This clonotype was seen ten or more times. The chain couples TRBV7-9 to TRBJ1-5, with a tentative D call TRBD1 (5 bases). V was trimmed by 0 bases and J by 3 bases, leaving 6 bases between them. This CDR3 is built from 14 residues. Germline V gene sequence: CDR1 SEHNR, CDR2 FQNEAQ (reference sequence). For the CDR3, the DNA is TGTGCCAGCAGCTTAGCAGGGGACAATCAGCCCCAGCATTTT. This translates into CASSLAGDNQPQHF.

The J gene is TRBJ1-5, the V gene TRBV6-6; a possible D gene is TRBD1 (6 bases). V lost 8 bases and J 5 bases, leaving 10 bases between the germline ends. Germline-derived CDR1 and CDR2 are MNHNY and SVGAGI (reference sequence). This CDR3 region has 12 residues. The CDR3 loop reads CASRPGDQPQHF. CDR3 nucleotide sequence: TGTGCCAGCCGACCAGGGGATCAGCCCCAGCATTTT.

The chain is built from TRBV7-9 and TRBJ2-5; a possible D gene is TRBD2 (6 bases). The CDR3 contains 13 residues. Germline CDR1 SEHNR, CDR2 FQNEAQ (reference sequence). V lost 5 bases and J 5 bases, leaving 12 bases between the germline ends. The CDR3 region is CASSPGLSETQYF. The CDR3 DNA follows: TGTGCCAGCAGCCCGGGACTTAGCGAGACCCAGTACTTC.

This clonotype appeared many times. This CDR3 is CASAPGHSNTGELFF. The DNA of the CDR3 is TGTGCCAGCGCTCCGGGACACTCGAACACCGGGGAGCTGTTTTTT. The rearrangement uses TRBV6-4 and TRBJ2-2, with D perhaps TRBD1 (6 bases). The CDR3 contains 15 residues. The germline CDR1 and CDR2 sequences are MRHNA and SNTAGT. V lost 8 bases, J lost 0 bases, and 13 bases lay in between.

This chain joins TRBV4-3 and TRBJ1-4; D unclear. The CDR3 consists of 17 residues. CDR1 is LGHNA and CDR2 is YSLEER in the germline V gene. Trimming stripped 1 base from V and 0 bases from J, with 12 bases between. CDR3 nucleotide sequence: TGCGCCAGCAGCCAAGGTGGAGGCGGAACAACTAATGAAAAACTGTTTTTT. It is translated as CASSQGGGGTTNEKLFF.

The J gene is TRBJ2-7, the V gene TRBV5-1, with TRBD1 identical over 10 bases. Trimming took 5 bases from V and 3 from J; bases not matched to a gene: 5. The CDR3 is 14 residues long. Looked up from germline, CDR1 is SGHRS and CDR2 is YFSETQ. The CDR3 is CASRAGTGDYEQYF. The DNA for the CDR3 is TGCGCCAGCAGGGCCGGGACAGGGGACTACGAGCAGTACTTC. Full variable domain (outside the CDR3, taken from reference TRBV5-1 and TRBJ2-7): KAGVTQTPRYLIKTRGQQVTLSCSPISGHRSVSWYQQTPGQGLQFLFEYFSETQRNKGNFPGRFSGRQFSNSRSEMNVSTLELGDSALYLCASRAGTGDYEQYFGPGTRLTVT.

This clonotype has more than one count but fewer than ten. The rearrangement joins TRBV2 to TRBJ1-1, with 8 bases identical to TRBD1. The V gene end was trimmed by 8 bases and the J gene end by 6 bases; junction bases not matched to a gene: 14. Germline CDR1 reads SNHLY; CDR2 reads FYNNEI. The CDR3 consists of 15 residues. The CDR3 DNA sequence: TGTGCCAGCTGCCCCCCTCGGACAGGGCTAGCTGAAGCTTTCTTT. Encoded protein: CASCPPRTGLAEAFF.

This clonotype was picked up a small number of times. J is TRBJ2-1 and V is TRBV20-1; TRBD2 matches at 12 bases. V shed 6 bases, J shed 8 bases, and the junction held 11 bases outside the gene matches. The CDR3 covers 15 residues. The V gene's germline CDR1 is DFQATT and CDR2 SNEGSKA (reference sequence). In DNA form, the CDR3 reads TGCAGTGCCACCACTAGCGGGGGGTCCTTGGATGAGCAGTTCTTC. Its protein product is CSATTSGGSLDEQFF.

The chain carries TRBV6-6 and TRBJ2-7; D uncertain. Trimming stripped 2 bases from V and 2 bases from J, with 7 bases between. This CDR3 spans 13 amino acids. Germline assignment: CDR1 MNHNY and CDR2 SVGAGI (reference sequence). Here the CDR3 reads CASSYQIAYEQYF. CDR3 DNA: TGTGCCAGCAGTTACCAGATCGCCTACGAGCAGTACTTC.

The CDR3 coding sequence is TGTGCCAGCTCACTTCTTGCTCCGGGACAGCATATTAAAGCTTTCTTT. Protein: CASSLLAPGQHIKAFF. This chain links TRBV18 with TRBJ1-1; 7 bases map to TRBD1. Germline lookup yields CDR1 KGHSH and CDR2 LQKENI. J was trimmed by 9 bases and V by 4 bases; bases with no gene match: 17. CDR3 length: 16 residues. The variable domain in full, completed from reference TRBV18 and TRBJ1-1, reads NAGVMQNPRHLVRRRGQEARLRCSPMKGHSHVYWYRQLPEEGLKFMVYLQKENIIDESGMPKERFSAEFPKEGPSILRIQQVVRGDSAAYFCASSLLAPGQHIKAFFGQGTRLTVV.